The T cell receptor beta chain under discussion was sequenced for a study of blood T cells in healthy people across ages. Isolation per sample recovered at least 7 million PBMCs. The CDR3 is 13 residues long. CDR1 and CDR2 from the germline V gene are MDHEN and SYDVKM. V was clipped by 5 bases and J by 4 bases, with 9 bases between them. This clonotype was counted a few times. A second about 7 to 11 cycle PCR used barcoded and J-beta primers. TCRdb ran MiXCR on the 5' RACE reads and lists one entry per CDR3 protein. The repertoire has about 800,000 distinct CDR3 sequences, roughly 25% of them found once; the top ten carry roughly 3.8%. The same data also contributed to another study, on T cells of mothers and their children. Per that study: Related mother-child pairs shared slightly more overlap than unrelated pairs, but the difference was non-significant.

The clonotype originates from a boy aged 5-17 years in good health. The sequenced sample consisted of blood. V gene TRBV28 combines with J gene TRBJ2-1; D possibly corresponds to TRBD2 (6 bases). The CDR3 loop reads CASSPAGYNEQFF. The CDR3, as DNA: TGTGCCAGCAGTCCGGCGGGGTACAATGAGCAGTTCTTC.